This TCR beta chain comes out of a study of T cell responses to AZD1222 COVID-19 vaccine. For the study at large: Pooling of second doses given at about 4 or about 12 weeks was done. Broader study findings: Repertoire sampling happened only post peak T cell response. Within unmutated variant regions lay the reported targets of nearly half of spike-specific TCRs.

As concerns this clone: Its antigen is currently unknown.

Here immunoSEQ multiplex PCR was the method, and the copy in TCRdb shows in-frame clones only, minus some. Of 90,000 to 120,000 clones listed, approximately 86% are singletons. Per the germline V gene, CDR1 is LGHNT and CDR2 is FRNRAP. The trim removed 0 bases at V and 7 bases at J, leaving 9 bases unmatched. CDR3 length: 17 amino acids. The V call is TRBV12-5, the J call TRBJ1-6; TRBD1 matches 7 bases. The TCR comes from an adult in good health. This specimen was peripheral blood, taken on day 0 of AZD1222 vaccination. CDR3 in DNA: TGTGCTAGTGGTTTGGTCCTTGACAGGGCAGAGAATTCACCCCTCCACTTT. As protein: CASGLVLDRAENSPLHF.